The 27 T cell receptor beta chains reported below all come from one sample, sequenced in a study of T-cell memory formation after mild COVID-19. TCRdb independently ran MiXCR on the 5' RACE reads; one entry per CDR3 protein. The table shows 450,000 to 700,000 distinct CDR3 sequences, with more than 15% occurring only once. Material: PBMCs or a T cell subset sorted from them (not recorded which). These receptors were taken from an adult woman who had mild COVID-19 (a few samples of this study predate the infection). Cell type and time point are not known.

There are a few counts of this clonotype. The CDR3 region is CASSLSGEVAPYEQYF. The CDR3 DNA sequence: TGTGCCAGCAGCCTTTCTGGTGAGGTAGCCCCCTACGAGCAGTACTTC. The chain combines TRBV4-2 with TRBJ2-7; D ambiguous. The germline V and J ends were trimmed by 4 bases and 2 bases, with 18 bases remaining between them. The CDR3 is 16 residues long. Germline V CDR1 and CDR2: LGHNA, YNFKEQ.

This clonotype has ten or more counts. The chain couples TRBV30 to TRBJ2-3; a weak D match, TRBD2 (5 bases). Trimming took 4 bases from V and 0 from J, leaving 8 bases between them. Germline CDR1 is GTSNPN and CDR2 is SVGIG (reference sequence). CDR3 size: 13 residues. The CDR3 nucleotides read TGTGCCTGGACCCAGCGGAGCACAGATACGCAGTATTTT. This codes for CAWTQRSTDTQYF.

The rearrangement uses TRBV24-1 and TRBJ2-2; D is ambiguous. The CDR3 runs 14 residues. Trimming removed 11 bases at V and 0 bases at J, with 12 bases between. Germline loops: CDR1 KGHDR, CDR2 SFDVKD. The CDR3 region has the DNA TGTGCCAGCGGACCCACCGCGAACACCGGGGAGCTGTTTTTT. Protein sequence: CASGPTANTGELFF.

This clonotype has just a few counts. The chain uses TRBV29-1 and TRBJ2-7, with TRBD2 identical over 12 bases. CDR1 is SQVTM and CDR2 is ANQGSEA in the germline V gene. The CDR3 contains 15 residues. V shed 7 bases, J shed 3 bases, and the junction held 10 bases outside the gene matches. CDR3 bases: TGCAGCGCCTCCGGTTCTAGCGGGAGGGTCTACGAGCAGTACTTC. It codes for CSASGSSGRVYEQYF.

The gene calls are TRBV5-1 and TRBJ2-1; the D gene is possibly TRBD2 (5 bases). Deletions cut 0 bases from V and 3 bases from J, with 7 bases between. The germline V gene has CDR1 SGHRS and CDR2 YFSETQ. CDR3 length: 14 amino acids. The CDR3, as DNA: TGCGCCAGCAGCTTGGCTAGCTACTACAATGAGCAGTTCTTC. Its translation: CASSLASYYNEQFF.

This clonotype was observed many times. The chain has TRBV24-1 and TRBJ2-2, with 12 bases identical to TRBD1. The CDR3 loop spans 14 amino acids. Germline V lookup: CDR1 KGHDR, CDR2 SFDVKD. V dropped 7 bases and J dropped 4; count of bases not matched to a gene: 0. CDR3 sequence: CATRGQGATGELFF. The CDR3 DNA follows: TGTGCCACCAGGGGACAGGGGGCCACCGGGGAGCTGTTTTTT.

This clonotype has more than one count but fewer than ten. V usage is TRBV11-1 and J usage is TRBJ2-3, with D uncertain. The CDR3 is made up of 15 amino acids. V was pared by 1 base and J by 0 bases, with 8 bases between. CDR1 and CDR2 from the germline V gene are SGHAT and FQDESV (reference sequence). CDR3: CASSLDGPSTDTQYF. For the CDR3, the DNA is TGTGCCAGCAGCTTAGACGGACCTAGCACAGATACGCAGTATTTT.

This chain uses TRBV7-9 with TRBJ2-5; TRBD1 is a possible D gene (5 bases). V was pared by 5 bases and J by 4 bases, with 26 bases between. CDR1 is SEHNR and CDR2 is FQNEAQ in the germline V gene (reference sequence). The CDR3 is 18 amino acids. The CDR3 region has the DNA TGTGCCAGCAGCGCCATCACAGGTGGGATCTCCATCGTAGAGACCCAGTACTTC. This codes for CASSAITGGISIVETQYF. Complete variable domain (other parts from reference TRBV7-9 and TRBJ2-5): DTGVSQNPRHKITKRGQNVTFRCDPISEHNRLYWYRQTLGQGPEFLTYFQNEAQLEKSRLLSDRFSAERPKGSFSTLEIQRTEQGDSAMYLCASSAITGGISIVETQYFGPGTRLLVL.

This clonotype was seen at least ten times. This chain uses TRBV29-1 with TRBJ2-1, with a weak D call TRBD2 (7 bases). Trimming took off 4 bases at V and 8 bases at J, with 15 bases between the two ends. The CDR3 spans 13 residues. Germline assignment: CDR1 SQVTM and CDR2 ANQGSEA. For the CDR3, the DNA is TGCAGCGTTGTTCGGGGGGCGAACGATGAGCAGTTCTTC. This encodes CSVVRGANDEQFF.

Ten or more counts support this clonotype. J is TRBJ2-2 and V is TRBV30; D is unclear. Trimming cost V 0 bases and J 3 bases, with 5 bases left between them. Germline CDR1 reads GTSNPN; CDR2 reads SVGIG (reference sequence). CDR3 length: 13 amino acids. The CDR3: CAWSVLDTGELFF. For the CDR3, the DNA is TGTGCCTGGAGTGTACTTGACACCGGGGAGCTGTTTTTT. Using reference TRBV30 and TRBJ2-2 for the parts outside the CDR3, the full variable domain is SQTIHQWPATLVQPVGSPLSLECTVEGTSNPNLYWYRQAAGRGLQLLFYSVGIGQISSEVPQNLSASRPQDRQFILSSKKLLLSDSGFYLCAWSVLDTGELFFGEGSRLTVL.

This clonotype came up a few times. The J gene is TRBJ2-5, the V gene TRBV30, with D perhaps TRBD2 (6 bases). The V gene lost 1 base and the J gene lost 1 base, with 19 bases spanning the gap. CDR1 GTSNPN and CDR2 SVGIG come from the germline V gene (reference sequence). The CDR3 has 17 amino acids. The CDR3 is CAWSAGVSRASQETQYF. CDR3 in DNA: TGTGCCTGGAGTGCGGGGGTTTCCAGGGCCAGCCAAGAGACCCAGTACTTC.

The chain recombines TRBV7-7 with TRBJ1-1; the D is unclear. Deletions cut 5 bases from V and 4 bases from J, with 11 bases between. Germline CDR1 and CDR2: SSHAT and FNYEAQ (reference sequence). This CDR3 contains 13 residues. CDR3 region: CASSKRRGTEAFF. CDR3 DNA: TGTGCCAGCAGCAAACGTCGCGGCACTGAAGCTTTCTTT.

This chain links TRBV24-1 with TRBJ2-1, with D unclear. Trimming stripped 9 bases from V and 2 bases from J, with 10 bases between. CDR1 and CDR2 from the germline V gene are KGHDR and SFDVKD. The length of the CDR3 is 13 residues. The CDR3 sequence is CATELGPYNEQFF. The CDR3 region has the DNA TGTGCCACCGAACTGGGCCCCTACAATGAGCAGTTCTTC.

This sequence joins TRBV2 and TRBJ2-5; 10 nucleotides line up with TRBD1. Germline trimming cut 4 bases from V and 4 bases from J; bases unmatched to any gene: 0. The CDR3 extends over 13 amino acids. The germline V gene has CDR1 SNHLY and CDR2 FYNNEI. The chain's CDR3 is CASSGDRGETQYF. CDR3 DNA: TGTGCCAGCAGTGGGGACAGGGGAGAGACCCAGTACTTC. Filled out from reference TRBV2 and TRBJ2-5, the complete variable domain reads EPEVTQTPSHQVTQMGQEVILRCVPISNHLYFYWYRQILGQKVEFLVSFYNNEISEKSEIFDDQFSVERPDGSNFTLKIRSTKLEDSAMYFCASSGDRGETQYFGPGTRLLVL.

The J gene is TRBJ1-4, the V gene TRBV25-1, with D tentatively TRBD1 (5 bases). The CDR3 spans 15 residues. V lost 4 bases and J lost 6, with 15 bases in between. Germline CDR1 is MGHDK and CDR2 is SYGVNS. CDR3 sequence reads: CASSGIKGIDEKLFF. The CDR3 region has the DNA TGTGCCAGCAGTGGTATCAAGGGGATTGATGAAAAACTGTTTTTT.

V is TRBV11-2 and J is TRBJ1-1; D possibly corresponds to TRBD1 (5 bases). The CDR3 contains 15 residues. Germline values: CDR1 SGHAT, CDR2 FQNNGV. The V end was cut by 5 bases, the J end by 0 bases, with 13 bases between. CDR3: CASSARQNMNTEAFF. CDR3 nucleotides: TGTGCCAGCAGCGCGCGACAGAATATGAACACTGAAGCTTTCTTT.

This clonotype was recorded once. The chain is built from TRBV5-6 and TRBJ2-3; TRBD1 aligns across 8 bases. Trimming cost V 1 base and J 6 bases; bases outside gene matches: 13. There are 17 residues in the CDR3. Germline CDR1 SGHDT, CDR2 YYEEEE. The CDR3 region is CASSLFIGQGPQDTQYF. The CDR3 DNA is TGTGCCAGCAGCTTGTTTATCGGACAGGGACCCCAGGATACGCAGTATTTT.

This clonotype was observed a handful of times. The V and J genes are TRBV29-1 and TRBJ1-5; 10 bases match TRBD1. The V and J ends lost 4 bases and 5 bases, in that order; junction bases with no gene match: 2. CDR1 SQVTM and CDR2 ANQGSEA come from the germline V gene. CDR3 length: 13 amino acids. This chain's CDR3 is CSVADRGDQPQHF. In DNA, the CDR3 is TGCAGCGTTGCGGACAGGGGGGATCAGCCCCAGCATTTT. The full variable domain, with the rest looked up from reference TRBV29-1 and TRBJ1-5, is SAVISQKPSRDICQRGTSLTIQCQVDSQVTMMFWYRQQPGQSLTLIATANQGSEATYESGFVIDKFPISRPNLTFSTLTVSNMSPEDSSIYLCSVADRGDQPQHFGDGTRLSIL.

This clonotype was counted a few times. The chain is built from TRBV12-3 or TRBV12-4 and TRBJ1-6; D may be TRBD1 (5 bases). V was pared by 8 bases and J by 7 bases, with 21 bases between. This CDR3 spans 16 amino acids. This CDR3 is CASASRRGQGNSPLHF. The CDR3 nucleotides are TGTGCCAGCGCATCGCGCCGAGGGCAGGGAAATTCACCCCTCCACTTT.

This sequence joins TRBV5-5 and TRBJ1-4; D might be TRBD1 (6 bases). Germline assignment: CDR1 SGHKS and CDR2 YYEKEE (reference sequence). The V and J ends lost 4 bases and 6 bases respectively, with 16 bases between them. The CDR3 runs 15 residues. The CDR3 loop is CASSLGGQRDEKLFF. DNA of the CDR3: TGTGCCAGCAGCCTAGGAGGACAGAGGGATGAAAAACTGTTTTTT.

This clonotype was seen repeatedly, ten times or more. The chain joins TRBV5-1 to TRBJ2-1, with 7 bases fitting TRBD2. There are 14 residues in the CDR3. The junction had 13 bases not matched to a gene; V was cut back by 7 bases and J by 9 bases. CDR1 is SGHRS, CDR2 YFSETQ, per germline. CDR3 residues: CASGPRGSESEQFF. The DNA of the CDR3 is TGCGCCAGCGGCCCGCGCGGGAGTGAGAGTGAGCAGTTCTTC.

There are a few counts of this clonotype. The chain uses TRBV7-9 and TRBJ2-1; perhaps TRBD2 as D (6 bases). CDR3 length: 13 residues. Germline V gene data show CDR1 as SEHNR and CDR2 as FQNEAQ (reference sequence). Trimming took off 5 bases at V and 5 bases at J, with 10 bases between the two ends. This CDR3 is CASSTGLNNEQFF. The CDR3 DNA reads TGTGCCAGCAGCACTGGACTAAACAATGAGCAGTTCTTC.

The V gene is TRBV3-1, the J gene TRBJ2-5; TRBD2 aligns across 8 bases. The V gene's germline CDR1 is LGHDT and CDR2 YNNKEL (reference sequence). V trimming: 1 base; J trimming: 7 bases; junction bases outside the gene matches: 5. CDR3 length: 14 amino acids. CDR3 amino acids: CASSQVVSGMTQYF. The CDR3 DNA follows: TGTGCCAGCAGCCAAGTAGTTAGCGGGATGACCCAGTACTTC.

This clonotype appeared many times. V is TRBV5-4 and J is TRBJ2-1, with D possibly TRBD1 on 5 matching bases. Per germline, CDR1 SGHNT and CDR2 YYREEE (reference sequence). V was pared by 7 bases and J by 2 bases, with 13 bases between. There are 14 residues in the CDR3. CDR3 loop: CASLKQETYNEQFF. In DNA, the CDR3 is TGTGCCAGCTTAAAACAGGAGACCTACAATGAGCAGTTCTTC.

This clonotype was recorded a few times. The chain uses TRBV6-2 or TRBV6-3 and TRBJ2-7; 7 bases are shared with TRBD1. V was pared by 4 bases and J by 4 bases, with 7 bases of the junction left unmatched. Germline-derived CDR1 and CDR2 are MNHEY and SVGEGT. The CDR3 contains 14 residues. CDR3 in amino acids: CASSWGQSIYEQYF. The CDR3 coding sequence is TGTGCCAGCAGTTGGGGACAGTCGATTTACGAGCAGTACTTC.

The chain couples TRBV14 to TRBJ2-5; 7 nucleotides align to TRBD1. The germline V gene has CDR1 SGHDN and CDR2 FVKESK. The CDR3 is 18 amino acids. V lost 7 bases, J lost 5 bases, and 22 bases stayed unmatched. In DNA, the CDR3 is TGTGCCAGCAATCCATGGGTCGGAGGCCAGGGGGTGTCGGAGACCCAGTACTTC. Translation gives CASNPWVGGQGVSETQYF.

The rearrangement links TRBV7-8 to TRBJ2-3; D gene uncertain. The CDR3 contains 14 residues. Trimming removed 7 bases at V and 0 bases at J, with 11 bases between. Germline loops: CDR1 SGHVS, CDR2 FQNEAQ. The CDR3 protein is CASTTSTSTDTQYF. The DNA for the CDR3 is TGTGCCAGCACCACATCTACTAGCACAGATACGCAGTATTTT.